These 29 T cell receptor beta chains originate from one sample sequenced in a study of CD8 T cells in Susac syndrome (dated by TCRdb to between 2018 and 2021). The method behind the library was the immunoSEQ multiplex PCR assay. RNA was extracted using the RNeasy kit, and about 0.45 to 1 microgram was reverse transcribed with random hexamers. Clones were called with MiXCR by TCRdb after fastp trimmed the public reads at Q25, and only in-frame beta chains were retained. Every CDR3 protein is listed once, alongside the most common genes and DNA of its rows. Across this sample there are about 210,000 distinct CDR3 sequences, with 95% seen only once. 0.085% to 0.095% of the sample rests with the top ten. The sequencing input was CD4+ T cells from PBMCs. The receptor set was obtained from a human donor with multiple sclerosis.

V gene TRBV24-1 combines with J gene TRBJ2-6, with 7 bases identical to TRBD1. V lost 4 bases, J lost 3 bases, and 8 bases stayed unmatched. The CDR3 is made up of 17 amino acids. Germline assignment: CDR1 KGHDR and CDR2 SFDVKD. CDR3 residues: CATSDLRQGNGANVLTF. The DNA of the CDR3 is TGTGCCACCAGTGACCTAAGACAGGGTAATGGGGCCAACGTCCTGACTTTC.

This chain links TRBV20-1 with TRBJ2-3; TRBD2 matches at 9 bases. The germline gives CDR1 DFQATT, CDR2 SNEGSKA (reference sequence). The CDR3 covers 16 residues. V was clipped by 1 base and J by 5 bases; unmatched bases: 10. The CDR3 bases are TGCAGTGCTAGAGTTGTAGCGGGGGCCCTAGGAGATACGCAGTATTTT. Translated: CSARVVAGALGDTQYF.

V and J are TRBV5-1 and TRBJ2-1, with D unresolved. The ends were cut back, 0 bases at V and 7 bases at J, with 11 bases in the middle. This CDR3 has 14 amino acids. Germline V gives CDR1 SGHRS, CDR2 YFSETQ. CDR3 nucleotide sequence: TGCGCCAGCAGCTTGGGAACCCAAACGAATGAGCAGTTCTTC. It encodes CASSLGTQTNEQFF.

The CDR3 is CASSPRLAGVEQYF. The CDR3 DNA reads as TGTGCCAGCAGTCCTAGACTAGCGGGAGTTGAGCAGTACTTC. The chain links TRBV27 to TRBJ2-7; TRBD2 aligns across 12 bases. The CDR3 loop spans 14 amino acids. Germline CDR1 reads MNHEY; CDR2 reads SMNVEV (reference sequence). The V gene end was trimmed by 5 bases and the J gene end by 7 bases; junction bases not matched to a gene: 6.

The gene calls are TRBV7-3 and TRBJ1-2; TRBD1 aligns across 9 bases. V lost 5 bases and J lost 8; bases outside the gene matches: 9. From germline, CDR1 is SGHTA and CDR2 FQGTGA. The CDR3 covers 14 residues. The CDR3: CASSPGQGVEGYTF. As DNA, the CDR3 is TGTGCCAGCAGCCCGGGACAGGGAGTGGAAGGCTACACCTTC.

V is TRBV29-1 and J is TRBJ1-3; unclear D gene. The CDR3 runs 13 residues. Germline lookup yields CDR1 SQVTM and CDR2 ANQGSEA. Trimming took 6 bases from V and 0 from J, leaving 9 bases between them. The CDR3 region has the DNA TGCAGCGTCCAGTTGAGCTCTGGAAACACCATATATTTT. Translation: CSVQLSSGNTIYF.

V usage is TRBV20-1 and J usage is TRBJ2-7; D is unclear. CDR1 is DFQATT, CDR2 SNEGSKA, per germline (reference sequence). This CDR3 has 14 residues. Trimming stripped 3 bases from V and 4 bases from J, with 16 bases between. The CDR3 DNA sequence: TGCAGTGCTAGTATCTCAAAAGCGTTATACGAGCAGTACTTC. This encodes CSASISKALYEQYF.

The rearrangement uses TRBV5-4 and TRBJ2-1; TRBD2 agrees at 8 bases. With 3 bases clipped from V and 7 bases from J, the junction kept 15 bases outside the gene matches. The CDR3 is made up of 17 amino acids. Germline V gives CDR1 SGHNT, CDR2 YYREEE (reference sequence). The CDR3 reads CASSSPRPGTRPNEQFF. The DNA of the CDR3 is TGTGCCAGCAGCTCCCCTCGGCCCGGGACTAGACCAAATGAGCAGTTCTTC.

About this clonotype: One end of the junction does not line up with germline, which may come from a read error. The V and J genes are TRBV29-1 and TRBJ1-1; D is unresolved. The CDR3 covers 14 residues. In germline, CDR1 is SQVTM, CDR2 ANQGSEA. The CDR3 reads CSVEAAGSHTEVFF. The CDR3 DNA reads TGCAGCGTTGAGGCGGCAGGTTCCCACACTGAAGTTTTCTTT.

The chain links TRBV20-1 to TRBJ2-3, with D maybe TRBD2 (6 bases). Germline values: CDR1 DFQATT, CDR2 SNEGSKA (reference sequence). Trimming stripped 6 bases from V and 2 bases from J, with 12 bases between. CDR3 length equals 13 residues. The CDR3 DNA reads as TGCAGTGCCCCGACTAGGCCCACAGATACGCAGTATTTT. Translated: CSAPTRPTDTQYF.

This chain uses TRBV30 with TRBJ2-1; 9 nucleotides line up with TRBD2. CDR1 is GTSNPN and CDR2 is SVGIG in the germline V gene (reference sequence). V shed 2 bases and J 7 bases; nucleotides not matched to a gene: 6. The CDR3 is made up of 14 amino acids. The chain's CDR3 is CAWSLGLAVNEQFF. CDR3 DNA sequence: TGTGCCTGGAGTTTGGGACTAGCAGTGAATGAGCAGTTCTTC.

As DNA, the CDR3 is TGTGCCAGCAGCTCTGAGACTAGCACAGATACGCAGTATTTT. Its protein product is CASSSETSTDTQYF. The V and J genes are TRBV12-3 or TRBV12-4 and TRBJ2-3; D gene uncertain. Deletions cut 6 bases from V and 0 bases from J, with 10 bases between. This CDR3 region has 14 residues.

The V gene is TRBV29-1, the J gene TRBJ2-5, with D perhaps assigned TRBD1 or TRBD2 (5 bases each). Germline V gene sequence: CDR1 SQVTM, CDR2 ANQGSEA. The V end was cut by 7 bases, the J end by 2 bases, with 17 bases between. This CDR3 has 14 amino acids. CDR3 nucleotide sequence: TGCAGCGGGGCCAGACAGAGCGGACAAGAGACCCAGTACTTC. It translates to CSGARQSGQETQYF.

The chain carries TRBV29-1 and TRBJ1-1, with D perhaps TRBD1 (6 bases). The germline V gene has CDR1 SQVTM and CDR2 ANQGSEA. The CDR3 is 12 amino acids. Trimming took off 5 bases at V and 1 base at J, with 8 bases between the two ends. The CDR3 spells CSVRGQNTEAFF. CDR3 nucleotide sequence: TGCAGCGTTAGGGGACAGAACACTGAAGCTTTCTTT. Full variable domain (rest looked up from reference TRBV29-1 and TRBJ1-1): SAVISQKPSRDICQRGTSLTIQCQVDSQVTMMFWYRQQPGQSLTLIATANQGSEATYESGFVIDKFPISRPNLTFSTLTVSNMSPEDSSIYLCSVRGQNTEAFFGQGTRLTVV.

This sequence joins TRBV28 and TRBJ2-1, with TRBD2 identical over 7 bases. This CDR3 comprises 14 residues. CDR1 and CDR2 (germline): MDHEN, SYDVKM. J gave up 9 bases and V 6 bases, and 11 bases lay outside the gene matches. The chain's CDR3 is CASRPGGLRGEQFF. The CDR3 nucleotides are TGTGCCAGCAGACCGGGAGGACTTCGGGGTGAGCAGTTCTTC.

The chain uses TRBV5-1 and TRBJ2-5; TRBD1 matches at 8 bases. CDR1 SGHRS and CDR2 YFSETQ come from the germline V gene. J was trimmed by 3 bases and V by 3 bases; bases with no gene match: 4. This CDR3 comprises 14 residues. CDR3 DNA sequence: TGCGCCAGCAGCTACCCGGACAGGGAAGAGACCCAGTACTTC. As protein: CASSYPDREETQYF.

This clonotype was seen only once. The chain has TRBV20-1 and TRBJ2-4; D is unclear. Trimming cost V 5 bases and J 0 bases, with 8 bases left between them. Germline V gene lookup returns CDR1 DFQATT and CDR2 SNEGSKA (reference sequence). The CDR3 has 13 residues. The CDR3 loop reads CSAGDIAKNIQYF. The DNA of the CDR3 is TGCAGTGCTGGTGACATAGCCAAAAACATTCAGTACTTC.

The J gene is TRBJ2-6, the V gene TRBV12-3 or TRBV12-4, with 12 bases lining up with TRBD2. The CDR3 consists of 19 residues. V dropped 4 bases and J dropped 0; count of bases not matched to a gene: 7. The CDR3 reads CASSSSASGRASGANVLTF. For the CDR3, the DNA is TGTGCCAGCAGTTCGTCCGCTAGCGGGAGGGCCTCTGGGGCCAACGTCCTGACTTTC.

CDR3 DNA: TGTGCCAGCAGCCAAGGCAGGTCGCGCGAGCAGTACTTC. The encoded protein is CASSQGRSREQYF. This chain uses TRBV14 with TRBJ2-7; D call uncertain. With 1 base removed from V and 6 bases from J, the gap between germline ends came to 10 bases. The CDR3 extends over 13 amino acids. Germline V lookup: CDR1 SGHDN, CDR2 FVKESK.

The chain combines TRBV7-9 with TRBJ2-7, with no clear D. The CDR3 loop spans 12 amino acids. The ends were cut back, 2 bases at V and 5 bases at J, with 7 bases in the middle. Germline CDR1 SEHNR, CDR2 FQNEAQ (reference sequence). The CDR3 reads CASSLTSDEQYF. CDR3 bases: TGTGCCAGCAGCTTAACTTCCGACGAGCAGTACTTC.

The chain combines TRBV7-9 with TRBJ2-7; possible D gene TRBD2, 5 bases. The germline V gene encodes CDR1 SEHNR and CDR2 FQNEAQ (reference sequence). The CDR3 length is 14 residues. With 3 bases removed from V and 0 bases from J, the gap between germline ends came to 9 bases. The CDR3 sequence: CASSFGLYSYEQYF. CDR3 nucleotide sequence: TGTGCCAGCAGCTTTGGACTGTACTCCTACGAGCAGTACTTC.

The chain couples TRBV12-3 or TRBV12-4 to TRBJ2-6, with D possibly being TRBD1 (6 bases). The CDR3 totals 16 residues. Trimming removed 5 bases at V and 5 bases at J, with 16 bases between. For the CDR3, the DNA is TGTGCCAGCAGTCCTCGACAGGCACCCCGGGCCAACGTCCTGACTTTC. Protein sequence: CASSPRQAPRANVLTF.

V and J are TRBV7-9 and TRBJ1-1; D ambiguous. The CDR3 length is 15 residues. CDR1 and CDR2 (germline): SEHNR, FQNEAQ (reference sequence). Trimming took 2 bases from V and 4 from J, leaving 14 bases between them. CDR3 amino acids: CASSLSGMGITEAFF. CDR3 in DNA: TGTGCCAGCAGCTTATCTGGGATGGGGATCACTGAAGCTTTCTTT. The full variable domain, completed using reference TRBV7-9 and TRBJ1-1, is DTGVSQNPRHKITKRGQNVTFRCDPISEHNRLYWYRQTLGQGPEFLTYFQNEAQLEKSRLLSDRFSAERPKGSFSTLEIQRTEQGDSAMYLCASSLSGMGITEAFFGQGTRLTVV.

V gene TRBV15 combines with J gene TRBJ2-3; D may be TRBD2 (5 bases). Germline assignment: CDR1 LNHNV and CDR2 YYDKDF (reference sequence). Trimming took off 5 bases at V and 0 bases at J, with 15 bases between the two ends. This CDR3 comprises 16 residues. CDR3 nucleotides: TGTGCCACCAGCGTTGGGAGCGGAGCTAGCACAGATACGCAGTATTTT. Its protein is CATSVGSGASTDTQYF.

The CDR3 here is CASSLVLLLAGGPYEQYF. Written as DNA, the CDR3 is TGTGCCAGCAGCTTAGTCCTCTTACTAGCGGGGGGACCCTACGAGCAGTACTTC. This chain links TRBV11-2 with TRBJ2-7, with 12 bases identical to TRBD2. The J segment lost 2 bases and the V segment lost 1 base, leaving 9 bases of the junction unmatched. The CDR3 totals 18 residues. Germline CDR1 is SGHAT and CDR2 is FQNNGV.

The chain is built from TRBV29-1 and TRBJ1-4; TRBD1 is a possible D gene (6 bases). There are 13 residues in the CDR3. CDR1 is SQVTM and CDR2 is ANQGSEA in the germline V gene. Trimming shortened V by 4 bases and J by 6 bases, and 12 bases separated the two germline ends. The CDR3: CSVAGAADEKLFF. As DNA, the CDR3 is TGCAGCGTTGCAGGGGCCGCGGATGAAAAACTGTTTTTT. The complete variable domain, with remaining parts taken from reference TRBV29-1 and TRBJ1-4, reads SAVISQKPSRDICQRGTSLTIQCQVDSQVTMMFWYRQQPGQSLTLIATANQGSEATYESGFVIDKFPISRPNLTFSTLTVSNMSPEDSSIYLCSVAGAADEKLFFGSGTQLSVL.

This clonotype appeared a single time. The gene calls are TRBV11-1 and TRBJ2-1; D remains ambiguous. V shed 1 base and J shed 9 bases, with 7 bases lying between them. This CDR3 has 12 amino acids. Germline-derived CDR1 and CDR2 are SGHAT and FQDESV (reference sequence). In DNA form, the CDR3 reads TGTGCCAGCAGCTTAGTCCGGACTGAGCAGTTCTTC. Translating gives CASSLVRTEQFF.

This sequence joins TRBV12-3 or TRBV12-4 and TRBJ1-5, with unresolved D. This CDR3 comprises 14 residues. Trimming pared 3 bases from V and 4 bases from J, leaving 10 bases between. CDR3 nucleotides: TGTGCCAGCAGTTTTGGTTTCGTAAATCAGCCCCAGCATTTT. Translated, it gives CASSFGFVNQPQHF.

This clonotype has only one observation. The chain recombines TRBV18 with TRBJ2-1; TRBD2 agrees at 8 bases. The CDR3 spans 15 residues. V lost 5 bases, J lost 4 bases, and 7 bases stayed unmatched. Germline-derived CDR1 and CDR2 are KGHSH and LQKENI. CDR3 in DNA: TGTGCCAGCTCATCCTCTAGCGGGCCTTACAATGAGCAGTTCTTC. Translating it yields CASSSSSGPYNEQFF.